The T cell receptor (beta chain) described here comes from a study of Ad26.COV2.S vaccination and SARS-CoV-2 variants. CDR1 ENHRY and CDR2 SYGVKD come from the germline V gene. V gave up 4 bases and J gave up 4 bases, with 13 bases separating them. The CDR3 is 14 residues long. Treatment here: some 20 received Ad26.COV2.S at low or high dose, single or two shots; 5 received placebo; per-sample allocation not given. All samples were drawn on day 63, counting from the first vaccine or placebo injection. Method: immunoSEQ multiplex PCR; TCRdb's copy keeps in-frame clones and lacks some. The table includes around 300,000 clones, around 90% detected once.

This sample comprised peripheral blood, obtained in a trial of Ad26.COV2.S vaccine versus placebo. The chain uses TRBV10-3 and TRBJ1-2; D is uncertain. This receptor was taken from a person aged 18 to 65 who received the Ad26.COV2.S COVID-19 vaccine or a placebo. CDR3 region: CAISGDPEGYGYTF. The CDR3 region has the DNA TGTGCCATCAGTGGGGATCCGGAAGGCTATGGCTACACCTTC.